This TCR beta chain was profiled in a study of T cell clones after liver transplantation. Study in general: Three of eight recipients were HCV-positive; others had non-autoimmune, non-viral indications. Blood was drawn pre-transplant, before withdrawal, and after full or failed withdrawal.

The junction had 10 bases not matched to a gene; V was cut back by 1 base and J by 6 bases. The CDR3 length is 16 residues. The germline gives CDR1 SGHRS, CDR2 YFSETQ. Generated by immunoSEQ multiplex PCR, the TCRdb table keeps only in-frame clones and is missing some. The sample records 70,000 or so clones, about 92% being singletons. This sample comprised CD4+ T cells from blood, obtained approximately 27 months after liver transplant. This TCR derives from a human patient who received a liver transplant. Some T cells may possibly be graft donor cells. This chain joins TRBV5-1 and TRBJ2-1; 7 bases fit TRBD2. In nucleotides, the CDR3 is TGCGCCAGCAGCTTGTTCTCCCCGACTAGCAGCAATGAGCAGTTCTTC. Translated: CASSLFSPTSSNEQFF.